The TCR beta chain described here comes from a study of cytomegalovirus exposure and HLA in healthy donors. Study at large: A later analysis reported the same platform for the roughly 120 validation repertoires and the roughly 650 first-cohort repertoires. General study findings and limits: The investigators catalogued 150 to 200 TCR beta chains as cytomegalovirus-associated. The tendency of first-cohort TCR clusters to co-occur in the roughly 120 validation repertoires was the finding of a later analysis.

V trimming: 0 bases; J trimming: 5 bases; junction bases outside the gene matches: 5. CDR1 and CDR2 from the germline V gene are LGHNA and YNFKEQ. The CDR3 runs 15 residues. A word on this clone: Its antigen is undetermined.

Some clones are missing from TCRdb's copy, which holds only in-frame ones; the method was immunoSEQ multiplex PCR. The profile shows approximately 180,000 clones, about 84% of them singletons. This chain uses TRBV4-2 with TRBJ1-2; TRBD1 agrees at 8 bases. Input material: PBMCs. The receptor's source is a woman aged 18-35 years in good health and CMV-seronegative. CDR3 nucleotides: TGTGCCAGCAGCCAAGACGGGACAGGAGTTTATGGCTACACCTTC. Translation: CASSQDGTGVYGYTF.